This T cell receptor (beta chain) was recovered during a study of Ad26.COV2.S vaccination and SARS-CoV-2 variants. Only in-frame clones appear in the TCRdb table, and some are missing; sequencing was by immunoSEQ multiplex PCR. The sample records 400,000 to 450,000 clones, 75% to 95% being singletons. Comment on this clone: Its antigen remains unknown.

Treatment of the sample: some 20 received Ad26.COV2.S at low or high dose, single or two shots; roughly five received placebo; per-sample allocation not given. All samples were drawn on day 63, counting from the first vaccine or placebo injection. Study-wide results and limits: Total T cell responses may have been underestimated by the TCR breadth and depth analyses. Post-vaccination spike-specific CD8+ and CD4+ T cell responses reportedly had substantial breadth. Vaccinees and placebo recipients showed similar non-spike TCR breadth.

This CDR3 has 15 amino acids. From germline, CDR1 is LNHDA and CDR2 SQIVND (reference sequence). V was trimmed by 7 bases and J by 4 bases, leaving 14 bases between them. The chain joins TRBV19 to TRBJ2-6, with D possibly matching TRBD2 (6 bases). This receptor was identified in a person between 18 and 65 years old who received the Ad26.COV2.S COVID-19 vaccine or a placebo. The material was peripheral blood, obtained in a trial of Ad26.COV2.S vaccine versus placebo. The CDR3 DNA is TGTGCCAGTATGGTCCGGGGAGGAGGGGCCAACGTCCTGACTTTC. This sequence encodes CASMVRGGGANVLTF.